This T cell receptor beta chain stems from a study of human T cells and chemical hapten exposure. TCRdb passed the RACE reads through MiXCR, listing each CDR3 protein once. Here the sample spans tens of thousands of distinct CDR3 sequences, 7.5% to 9.5% being singletons. The sample's time point: patch test 2, 6 weeks after DPC sensitization. The sample's treatment: therapeutic diphenylcyclopropenone sensitization with weekly scalp DPC. The CDR3 is 13 amino acids. Germline lookup yields CDR1 SQVTM and CDR2 ANQGSEA. Trimming took 4 bases from V and 7 from J, leaving 17 bases between them. This clonotype has ten or more counts.

This sample comprised whole blood, obtained in connection with sensitization to the hapten diphenylcyclopropenone (DPC). The rearrangement links TRBV29-1 to TRBJ2-7; D is unresolved. The clonotype originates from a woman in her forties or fifties with alopecia areata. Some clones in this sample may be carry-over from other donors' samples. CDR3 residues: CSVARLAGWEQYF. CDR3 DNA sequence: TGCAGCGTTGCGCGACTCGCTGGATGGGAGCAGTACTTC.